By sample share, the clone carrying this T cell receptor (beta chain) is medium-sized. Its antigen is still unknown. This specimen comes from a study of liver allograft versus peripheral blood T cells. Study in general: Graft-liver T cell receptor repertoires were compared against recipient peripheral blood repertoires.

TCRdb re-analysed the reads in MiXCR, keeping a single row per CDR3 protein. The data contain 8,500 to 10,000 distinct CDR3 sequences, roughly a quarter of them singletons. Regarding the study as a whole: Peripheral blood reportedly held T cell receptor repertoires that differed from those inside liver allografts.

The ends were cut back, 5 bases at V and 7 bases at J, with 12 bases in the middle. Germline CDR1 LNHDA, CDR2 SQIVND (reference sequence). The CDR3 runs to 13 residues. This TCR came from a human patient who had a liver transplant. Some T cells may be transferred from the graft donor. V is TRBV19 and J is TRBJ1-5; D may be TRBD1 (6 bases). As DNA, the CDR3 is TGTGCCAGTAGTCCAGGGGTAGACCAGCCCCAGCATTTT. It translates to CASSPGVDQPQHF.